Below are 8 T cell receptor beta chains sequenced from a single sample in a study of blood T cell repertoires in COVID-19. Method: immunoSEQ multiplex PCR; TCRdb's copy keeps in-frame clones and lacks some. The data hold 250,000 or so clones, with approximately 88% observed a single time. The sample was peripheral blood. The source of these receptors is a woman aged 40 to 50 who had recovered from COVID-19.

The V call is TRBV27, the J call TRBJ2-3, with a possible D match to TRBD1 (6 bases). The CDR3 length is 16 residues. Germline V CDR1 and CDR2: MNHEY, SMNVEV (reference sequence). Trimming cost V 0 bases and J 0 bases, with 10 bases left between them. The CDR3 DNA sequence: TGTGCCAGCAGTTTATCTGGACAGACTAGCACAGATACGCAGTATTTT. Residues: CASSLSGQTSTDTQYF.

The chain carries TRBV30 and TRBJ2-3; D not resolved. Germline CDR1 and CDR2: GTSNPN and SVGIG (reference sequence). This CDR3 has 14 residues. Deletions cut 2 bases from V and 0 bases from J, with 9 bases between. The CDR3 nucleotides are TGTGCCTGGAGTTCAGGTCAAAGCACAGATACGCAGTATTTT. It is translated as CAWSSGQSTDTQYF.

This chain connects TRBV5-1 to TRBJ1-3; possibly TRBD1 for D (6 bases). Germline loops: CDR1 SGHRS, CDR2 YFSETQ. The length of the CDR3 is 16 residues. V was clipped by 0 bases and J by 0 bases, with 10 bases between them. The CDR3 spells CASSLAGGPSGNTIYF. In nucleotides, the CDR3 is TGCGCCAGCAGCTTGGCCGGGGGGCCCTCTGGAAACACCATATATTTT.

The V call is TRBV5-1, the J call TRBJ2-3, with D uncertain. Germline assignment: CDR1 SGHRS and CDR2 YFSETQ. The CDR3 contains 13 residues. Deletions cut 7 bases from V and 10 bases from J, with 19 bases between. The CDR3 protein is CASHPGVGDPQYF. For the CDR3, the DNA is TGCGCCAGCCACCCGGGTGTCGGCGATCCGCAGTATTTT.

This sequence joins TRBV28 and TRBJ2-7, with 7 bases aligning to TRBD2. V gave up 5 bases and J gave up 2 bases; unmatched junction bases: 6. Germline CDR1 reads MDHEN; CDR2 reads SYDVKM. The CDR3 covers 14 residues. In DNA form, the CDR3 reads TGTGCCAGCAGTCCGGGAGGAATACCCTACGAGCAGTACTTC. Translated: CASSPGGIPYEQYF.

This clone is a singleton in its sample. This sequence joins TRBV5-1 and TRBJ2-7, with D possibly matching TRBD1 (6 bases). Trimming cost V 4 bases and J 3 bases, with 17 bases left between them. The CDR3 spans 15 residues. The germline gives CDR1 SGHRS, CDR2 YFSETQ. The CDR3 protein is CASSTGSSGFYEQYF. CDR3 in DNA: TGCGCCAGCAGCACAGGGTCATCAGGATTCTACGAGCAGTACTTC.

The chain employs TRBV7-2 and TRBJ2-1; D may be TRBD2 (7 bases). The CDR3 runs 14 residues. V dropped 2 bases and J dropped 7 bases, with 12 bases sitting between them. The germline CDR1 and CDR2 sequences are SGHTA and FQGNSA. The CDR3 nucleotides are TGTGCCAGCAGCTTATGGGGGAGGGGGAATGAGCAGTTCTTC. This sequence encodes CASSLWGRGNEQFF.

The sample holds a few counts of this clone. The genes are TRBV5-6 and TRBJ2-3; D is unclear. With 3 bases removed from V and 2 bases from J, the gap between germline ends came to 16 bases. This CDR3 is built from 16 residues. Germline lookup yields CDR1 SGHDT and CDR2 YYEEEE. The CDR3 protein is CASSSNARKITDTQYF. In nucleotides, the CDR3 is TGTGCCAGCAGCTCGAATGCCAGGAAGATCACAGATACGCAGTATTTT. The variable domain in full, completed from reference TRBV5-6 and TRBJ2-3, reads DAGVTQSPTHLIKTRGQQVTLRCSPKSGHDTVSWYQQALGQGPQFIFQYYEEEERQRGNFPDRFSGHQFPNYSSELNVNALLLGDSALYLCASSSNARKITDTQYFGPGTRLTVL.